These T cell receptor beta chains were read from a single sample in a study of Graves' ophthalmopathy and Graves' hyperthyroidism. Each CDR3 protein is one row after TCRdb ran MiXCR on the multiplex PCR reads. The sample includes roughly 1.1 million distinct CDR3 sequences, about 40% of them seen just once. The sequenced sample consisted of peripheral blood or thyroid tissue (not recorded which). Receptors originate from an adult man with Graves' hyperthyroidism. Both conserved end residues are part of each CDR3. D genes are given only for firm matches. Rows may omit the clone size; those that give it use once, few, many or a size class.

D,J,V,size,DNA,CDR3
TRBD2,TRBJ2-7,TRBV10-3,few,TGTGCCATCAGTGAGCGGGGGGGGGCTTCCTACGAGCAGTACTTC,CAISERGGASYEQYF
TRBD2,TRBJ2-7,TRBV9,few,TGTGCCAGCAGCGAAGGACTAGCGGGGGCCTATTCCTACGAGCAGTACTTC,CASSEGLAGAYSYEQYF
.,TRBJ2-7,TRBV5-5,.,TGTGCCAGCAGTTACTCATTACTAGACTCGATCTACGAGCAGTACTTC,CASSYSLLDSIYEQYF
.,TRBJ1-1,TRBV29-1,few,TGCAGCGTTCTCAAGGCCGCTATCCCTGAAGCTTTCTTT,CSVLKAAIPEAFF
TRBD1,TRBJ1-2,TRBV7-7,few,TGTGCTAGCAGCTTAGGGCTGGACAGGGGAAACTATGGCTACACCTTC,CASSLGLDRGNYGYTF
.,TRBJ1-1,TRBV2,.,TGTGCCAGCAGTGAAGCGCTTAGGGGAGGAACTGAAGCTTTCTTT,CASSEALRGGTEAFF
TRBD1,TRBJ1-5,TRBV9,few,TGTGCCAGCAGCGCCCACCGGGACAGGGCTATCAATCAGCCCCAGCATTTT,CASSAHRDRAINQPQHF
TRBD1,TRBJ2-7,TRBV20-1,many,TGCAGTGCTAGAGATGGGACAGGGACCTACGAGCAGTACTTC,CSARDGTGTYEQYF
.,TRBJ1-1,TRBV7-9,many,TGTGCCAGCAGCTTAAAGGTTCCCGGGGAAGCTTTCTTT,CASSLKVPGEAFF
.,TRBJ1-2,TRBV10-3,.,TGTGCCAGCCGACACGACAACTATGGCTACACCTTC,CASRHDNYGYTF
TRBD1,TRBJ1-1,TRBV29-1,many,TGCAGCGTCAGGACAGGAGATTCGAACACTGAAGCTTTCTTT,CSVRTGDSNTEAFF
.,TRBJ1-4,TRBV20-1,.,TGCAGTGCAAGGACGGCAGTCGTTGAAAAACTGTTTTTT,CSARTAVVEKLFF
TRBD1,TRBJ2-6,TRBV7-9,many,TGTGCCAGCAGCTTAGACAGGGGGCAGGCTGGGGCCAACGTCCTGACTTTC,CASSLDRGQAGANVLTF
.,TRBJ1-2,TRBV10-3,.,TGTGCCATCAGTGGGGAACAGAGTGGTTCTGGCTACACCTTC,CAISGEQSGSGYTF
.,TRBJ2-3,TRBV20-1,.,TGCAGTGCTAGAGTCGCAGATACGCAGTATTTT,CSARVADTQYF
TRBD1,TRBJ2-7,TRBV7-9,few,TGTGCCAGCAGCTTAAGTGGGACAGGGTTCTACGAGCAGTACTTC,CASSLSGTGFYEQYF
TRBD1,TRBJ1-2,TRBV20-1,many,TGCAGTGCTAGAGGGGACAGAAACTATGGCTACACCTTC,CSARGDRNYGYTF
.,TRBJ1-2,TRBV20-1,many,TGCAGTGCTAGAGATATCCAGACGGACTTCTATGGCTACACCTTC,CSARDIQTDFYGYTF
.,TRBJ2-7,TRBV7-9,.,TGTGCCAGCAGCTTAGAGGGAAGTCAGCAGTACTTC,CASSLEGSQQYF
.,TRBJ2-5,TRBV2,few,TGTGCCAGCCGCCCAGCGGATGGGGAGACCCAGTACTTC,CASRPADGETQYF
.,TRBJ2-5,TRBV5-1,.,TGCGCCAGCAGCTTGGGGCCCCGGGGCGAAGAGACCCAGTACTTC,CASSLGPRGEETQYF